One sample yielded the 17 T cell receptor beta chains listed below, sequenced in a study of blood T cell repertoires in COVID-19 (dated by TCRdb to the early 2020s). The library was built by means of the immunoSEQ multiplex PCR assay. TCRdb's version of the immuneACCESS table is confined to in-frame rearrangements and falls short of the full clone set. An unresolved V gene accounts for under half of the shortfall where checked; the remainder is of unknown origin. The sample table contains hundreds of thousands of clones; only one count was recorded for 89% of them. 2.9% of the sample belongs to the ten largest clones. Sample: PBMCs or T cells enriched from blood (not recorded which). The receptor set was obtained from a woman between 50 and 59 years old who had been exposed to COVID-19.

In DNA, the CDR3 is TGTGCCAGCAGCTTAAGAGGAAGGTTTAGGCAAGAGACCCAGTACTTC. It encodes CASSLRGRFRQETQYF. The V gene is TRBV7-9, the J gene TRBJ2-5; D not certain. V was trimmed by 2 bases and J by 2 bases, leaving 15 bases between them. The length of the CDR3 is 16 residues. Germline V gives CDR1 SEHNR, CDR2 FQNEAQ (reference sequence).

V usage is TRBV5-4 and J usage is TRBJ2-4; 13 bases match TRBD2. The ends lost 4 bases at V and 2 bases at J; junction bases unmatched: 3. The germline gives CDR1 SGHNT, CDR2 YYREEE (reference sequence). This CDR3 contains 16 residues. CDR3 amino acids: CASSRLAGGSKNIQYF. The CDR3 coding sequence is TGTGCCAGCAGCCGACTAGCGGGGGGCTCCAAAAACATTCAGTACTTC. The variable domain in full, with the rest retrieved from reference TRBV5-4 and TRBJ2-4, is ETGVTQSPTHLIKTRGQQVTLRCSSQSGHNTVSWYQQALGQGPQFIFQYYREEENGRGNFPPRFSGLQFPNYSSELNVNALELDDSALYLCASSRLAGGSKNIQYFGAGTRLSVL.

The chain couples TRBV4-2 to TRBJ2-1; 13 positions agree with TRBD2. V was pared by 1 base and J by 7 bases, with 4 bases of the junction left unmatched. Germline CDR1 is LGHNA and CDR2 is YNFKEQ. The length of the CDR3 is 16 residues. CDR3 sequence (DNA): TGTGCCAGCAGCCAAGCGGGGACTAGCGGGAAGAATGAGCAGTTCTTC. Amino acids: CASSQAGTSGKNEQFF.

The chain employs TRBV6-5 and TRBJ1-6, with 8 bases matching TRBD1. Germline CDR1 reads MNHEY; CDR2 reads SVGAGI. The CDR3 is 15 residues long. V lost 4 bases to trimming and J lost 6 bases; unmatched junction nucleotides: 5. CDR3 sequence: CASSWGQDINSPLHF. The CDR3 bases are TGTGCCAGCAGTTGGGGACAGGATATTAATTCACCCCTCCACTTT.

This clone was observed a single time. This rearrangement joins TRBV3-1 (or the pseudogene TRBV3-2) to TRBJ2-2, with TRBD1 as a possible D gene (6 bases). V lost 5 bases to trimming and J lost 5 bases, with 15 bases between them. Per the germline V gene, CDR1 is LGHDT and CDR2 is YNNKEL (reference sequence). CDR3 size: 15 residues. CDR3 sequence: CASSDYTGSTGELFF. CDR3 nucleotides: TGTGCCAGCAGCGATTATACAGGGTCTACCGGGGAGCTGTTTTTT.

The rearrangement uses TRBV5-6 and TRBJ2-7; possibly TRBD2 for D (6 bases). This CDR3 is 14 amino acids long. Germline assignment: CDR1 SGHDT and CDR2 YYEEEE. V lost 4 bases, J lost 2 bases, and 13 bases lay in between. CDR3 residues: CASSVFGTAYEQYF. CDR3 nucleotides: TGTGCCAGCAGCGTGTTTGGGACTGCCTACGAGCAGTACTTC.

Here the CDR3 reads CASTPGGLRYGYTF. CDR3 coding DNA: TGTGCCAGTACCCCCGGGGGGCTTCGTTATGGCTACACCTTC. The V gene is TRBV19, the J gene TRBJ1-2, with D possibly being TRBD1 (6 bases). Germline CDR1 reads LNHDA; CDR2 reads SQIVND (reference sequence). The CDR3 length is 14 residues. V gave up 7 bases and J gave up 5 bases, with 17 bases separating them.

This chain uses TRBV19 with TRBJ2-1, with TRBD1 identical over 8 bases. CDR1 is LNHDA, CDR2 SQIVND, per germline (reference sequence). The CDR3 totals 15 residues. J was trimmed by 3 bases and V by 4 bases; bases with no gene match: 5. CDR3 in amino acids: CASSTEGQGYNEQFF. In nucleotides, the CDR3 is TGTGCCAGTAGTACCGAAGGACAGGGCTACAATGAGCAGTTCTTC. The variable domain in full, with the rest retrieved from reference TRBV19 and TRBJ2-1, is DGGITQSPKYLFRKEGQNVTLSCEQNLNHDAMYWYRQDPGQGLRLIYYSQIVNDFQKGDIAEGYSVSREKKESFPLTVTSAQKNPTAFYLCASSTEGQGYNEQFFGPGTRLTVL.

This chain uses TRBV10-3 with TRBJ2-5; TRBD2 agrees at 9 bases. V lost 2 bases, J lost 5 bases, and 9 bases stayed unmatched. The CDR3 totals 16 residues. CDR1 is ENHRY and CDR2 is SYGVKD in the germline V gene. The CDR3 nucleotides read TGTGCCATCAGTGAGATAAGAGCGGGGGGCCGGGAGACCCAGTACTTC. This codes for CAISEIRAGGRETQYF.

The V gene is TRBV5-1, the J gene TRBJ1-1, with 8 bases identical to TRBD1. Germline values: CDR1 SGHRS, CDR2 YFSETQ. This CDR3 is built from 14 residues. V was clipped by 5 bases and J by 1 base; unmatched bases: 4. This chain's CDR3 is CASRAGTGNTEAFF. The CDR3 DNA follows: TGCGCCAGCAGAGCCGGGACAGGGAACACTGAAGCTTTCTTT.

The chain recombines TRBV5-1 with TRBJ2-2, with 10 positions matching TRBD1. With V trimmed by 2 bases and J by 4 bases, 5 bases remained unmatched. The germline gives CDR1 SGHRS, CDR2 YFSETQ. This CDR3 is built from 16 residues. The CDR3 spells CASSFGRDRGTGELFF. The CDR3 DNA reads TGCGCCAGCAGCTTCGGCCGGGACAGGGGCACCGGGGAGCTGTTTTTT. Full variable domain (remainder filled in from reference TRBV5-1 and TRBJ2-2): KAGVTQTPRYLIKTRGQQVTLSCSPISGHRSVSWYQQTPGQGLQFLFEYFSETQRNKGNFPGRFSGRQFSNSRSEMNVSTLELGDSALYLCASSFGRDRGTGELFFGEGSRLTVL.

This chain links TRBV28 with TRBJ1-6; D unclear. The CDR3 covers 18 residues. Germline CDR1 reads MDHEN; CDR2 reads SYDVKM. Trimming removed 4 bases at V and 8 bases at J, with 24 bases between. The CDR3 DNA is TGTGCCAGCAGTTCCTCTCACGGAGGGCGAGCCTGGGATTCACCCCTCCACTTT. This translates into CASSSSHGGRAWDSPLHF.

The CDR3 nucleotides are TGTGCCAGCAGCCAAGATGGGCTAGCGGGGGGGCTTTCGTACAATGAGCAGTTCTTC. This gives the protein CASSQDGLAGGLSYNEQFF. The chain links TRBV4-2 to TRBJ2-1, with 12 bases that match TRBD2. CDR3 length equals 19 residues. CDR1 and CDR2 from the germline V gene are LGHNA and YNFKEQ. V trimming: 0 bases; J trimming: 4 bases; junction bases outside the gene matches: 10.

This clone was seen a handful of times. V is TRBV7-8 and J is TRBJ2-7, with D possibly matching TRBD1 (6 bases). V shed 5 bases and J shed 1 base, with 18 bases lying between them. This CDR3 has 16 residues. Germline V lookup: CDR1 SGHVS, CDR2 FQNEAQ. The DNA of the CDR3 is TGTGCCAGCAGCGCTCGAGGTCAGGGGAATTCCTACGAGCAGTACTTC. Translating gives CASSARGQGNSYEQYF.

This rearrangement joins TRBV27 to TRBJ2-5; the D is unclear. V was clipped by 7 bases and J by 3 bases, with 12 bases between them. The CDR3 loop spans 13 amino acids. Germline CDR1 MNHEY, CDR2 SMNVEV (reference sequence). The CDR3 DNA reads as TGTGCCAGCATTGTAGTAGAGAAAGAGACCCAGTACTTC. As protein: CASIVVEKETQYF.

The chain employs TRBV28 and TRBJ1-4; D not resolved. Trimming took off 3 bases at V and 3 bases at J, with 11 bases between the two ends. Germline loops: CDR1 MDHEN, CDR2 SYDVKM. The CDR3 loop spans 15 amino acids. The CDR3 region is CASSFPSTANEKLFF. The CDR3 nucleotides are TGTGCCAGCAGTTTCCCCTCAACAGCTAATGAAAAACTGTTTTTT.

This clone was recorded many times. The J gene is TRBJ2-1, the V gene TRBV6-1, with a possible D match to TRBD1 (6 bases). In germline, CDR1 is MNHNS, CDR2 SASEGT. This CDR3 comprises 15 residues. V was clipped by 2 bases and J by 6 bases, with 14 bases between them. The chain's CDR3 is CASSEFAGVGNEQFF. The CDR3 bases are TGTGCCAGCAGTGAATTCGCAGGGGTGGGCAATGAGCAGTTCTTC.